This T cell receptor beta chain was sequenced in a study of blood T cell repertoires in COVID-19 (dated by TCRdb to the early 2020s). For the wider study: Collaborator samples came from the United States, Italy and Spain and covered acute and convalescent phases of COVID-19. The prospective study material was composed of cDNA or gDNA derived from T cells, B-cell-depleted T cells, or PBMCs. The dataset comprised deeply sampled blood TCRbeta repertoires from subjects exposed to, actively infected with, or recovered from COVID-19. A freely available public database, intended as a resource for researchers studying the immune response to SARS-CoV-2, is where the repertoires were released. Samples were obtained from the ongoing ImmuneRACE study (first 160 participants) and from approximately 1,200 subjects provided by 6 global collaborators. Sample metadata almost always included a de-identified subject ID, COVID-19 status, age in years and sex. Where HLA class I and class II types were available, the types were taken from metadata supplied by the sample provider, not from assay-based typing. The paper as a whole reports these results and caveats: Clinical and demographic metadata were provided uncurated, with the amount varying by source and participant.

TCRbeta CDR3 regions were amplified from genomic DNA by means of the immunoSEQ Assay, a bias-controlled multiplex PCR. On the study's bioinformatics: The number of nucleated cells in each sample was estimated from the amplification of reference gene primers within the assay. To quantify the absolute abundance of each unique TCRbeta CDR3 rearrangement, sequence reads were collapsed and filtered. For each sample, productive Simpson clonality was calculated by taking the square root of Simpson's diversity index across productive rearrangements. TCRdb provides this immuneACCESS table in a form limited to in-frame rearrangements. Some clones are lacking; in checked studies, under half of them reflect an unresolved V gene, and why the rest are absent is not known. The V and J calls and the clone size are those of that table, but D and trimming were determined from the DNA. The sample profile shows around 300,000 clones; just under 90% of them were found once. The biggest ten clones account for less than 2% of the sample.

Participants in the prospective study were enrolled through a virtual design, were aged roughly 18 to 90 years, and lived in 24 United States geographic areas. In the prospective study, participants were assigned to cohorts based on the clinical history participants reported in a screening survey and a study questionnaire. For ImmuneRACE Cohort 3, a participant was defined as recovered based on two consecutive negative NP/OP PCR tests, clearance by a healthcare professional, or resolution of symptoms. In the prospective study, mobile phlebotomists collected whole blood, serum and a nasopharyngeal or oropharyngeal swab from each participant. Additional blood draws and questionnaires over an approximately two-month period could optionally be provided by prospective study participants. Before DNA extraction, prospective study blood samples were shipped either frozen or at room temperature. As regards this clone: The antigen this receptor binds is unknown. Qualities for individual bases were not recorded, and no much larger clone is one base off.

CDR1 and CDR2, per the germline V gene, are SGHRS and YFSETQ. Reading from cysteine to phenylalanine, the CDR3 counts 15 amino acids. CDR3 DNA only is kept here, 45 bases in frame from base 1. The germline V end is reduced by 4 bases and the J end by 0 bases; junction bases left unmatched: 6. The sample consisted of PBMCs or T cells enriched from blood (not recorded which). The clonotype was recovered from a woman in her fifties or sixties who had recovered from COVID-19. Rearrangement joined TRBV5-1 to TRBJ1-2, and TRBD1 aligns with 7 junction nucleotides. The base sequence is TGCGCCAGCAGCCCCGGGACAGCAGCTAACTATGGCTACACCTTC. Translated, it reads CASSPGTAANYGYTF.